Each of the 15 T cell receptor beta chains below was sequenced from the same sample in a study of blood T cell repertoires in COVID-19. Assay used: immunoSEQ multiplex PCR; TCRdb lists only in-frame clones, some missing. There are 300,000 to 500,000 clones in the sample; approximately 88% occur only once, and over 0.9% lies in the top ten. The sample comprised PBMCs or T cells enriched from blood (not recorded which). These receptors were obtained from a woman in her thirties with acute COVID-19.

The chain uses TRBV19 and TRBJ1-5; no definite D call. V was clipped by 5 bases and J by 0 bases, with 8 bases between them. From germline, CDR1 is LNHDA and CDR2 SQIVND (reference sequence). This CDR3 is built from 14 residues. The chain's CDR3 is CASSLFSSNQPQHF. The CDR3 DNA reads TGTGCCAGTAGTCTTTTCAGTAGCAATCAGCCCCAGCATTTT.

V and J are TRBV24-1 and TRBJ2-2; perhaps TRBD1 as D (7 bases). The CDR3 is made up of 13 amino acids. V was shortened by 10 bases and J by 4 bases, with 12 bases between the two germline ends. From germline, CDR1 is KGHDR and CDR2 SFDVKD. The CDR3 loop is CATEGQPTGELFF. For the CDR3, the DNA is TGTGCCACGGAGGGACAGCCCACCGGGGAGCTGTTTTTT.

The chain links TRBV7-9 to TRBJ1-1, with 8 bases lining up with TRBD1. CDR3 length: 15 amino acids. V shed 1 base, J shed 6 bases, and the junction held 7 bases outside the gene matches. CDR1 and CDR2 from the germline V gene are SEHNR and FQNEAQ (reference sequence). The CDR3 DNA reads TGTGCCAGCAGCTTAGGGGGACAGGCCATACCTGAAGCTTTCTTT. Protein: CASSLGGQAIPEAFF.

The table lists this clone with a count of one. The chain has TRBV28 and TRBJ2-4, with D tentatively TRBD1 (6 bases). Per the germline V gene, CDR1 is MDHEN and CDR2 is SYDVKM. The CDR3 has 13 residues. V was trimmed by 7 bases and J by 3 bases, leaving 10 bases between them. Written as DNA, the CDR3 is TGTGCCAGCAACCTGGACAGCAAAAACATTCAGTACTTC. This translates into CASNLDSKNIQYF.

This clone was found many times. CDR3: CASSEVRGQNTGELFF. The CDR3 DNA reads TGTGCCAGCAGTGAAGTAAGGGGTCAGAACACCGGGGAGCTGTTTTTT. V is TRBV6-1 and J is TRBJ2-2; tentatively, D is TRBD1 (5 bases). V lost 1 base and J lost 1, with 10 bases in between. Germline V gene data show CDR1 as MNHNS and CDR2 as SASEGT. The length of the CDR3 is 16 residues.

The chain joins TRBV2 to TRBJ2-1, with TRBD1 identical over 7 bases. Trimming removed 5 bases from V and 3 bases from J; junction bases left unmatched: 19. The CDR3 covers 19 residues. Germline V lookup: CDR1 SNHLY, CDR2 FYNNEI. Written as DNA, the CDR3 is TGTGCCAGCAGTCTAAGGGGGCAGGGCGTATTTCATATCTACAATGAGCAGTTCTTC. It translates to CASSLRGQGVFHIYNEQFF.

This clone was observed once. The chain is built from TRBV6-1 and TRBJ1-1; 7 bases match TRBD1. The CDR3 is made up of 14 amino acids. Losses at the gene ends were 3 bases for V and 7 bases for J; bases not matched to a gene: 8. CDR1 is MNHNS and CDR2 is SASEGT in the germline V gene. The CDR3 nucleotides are TGTGCCAGCAGTGATTCGACAGGGAAGCTTGAAGCTTTCTTT. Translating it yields CASSDSTGKLEAFF.

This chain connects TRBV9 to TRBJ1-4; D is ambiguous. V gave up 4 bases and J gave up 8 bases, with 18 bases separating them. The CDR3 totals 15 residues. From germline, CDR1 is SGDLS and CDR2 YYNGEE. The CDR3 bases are TGTGCCAGCAGCCCCTCCCAGGAACGAAAGGAAAAACTGTTTTTT. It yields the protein CASSPSQERKEKLFF.

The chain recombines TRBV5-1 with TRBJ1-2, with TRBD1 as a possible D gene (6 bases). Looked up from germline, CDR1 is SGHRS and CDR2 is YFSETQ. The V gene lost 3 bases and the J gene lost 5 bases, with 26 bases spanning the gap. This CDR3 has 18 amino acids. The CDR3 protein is CASSSGTGHASNSYGYTF. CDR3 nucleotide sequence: TGCGCCAGCAGCTCGGGGACGGGACATGCTTCGAATTCTTATGGCTACACCTTC.

CDR3 DNA sequence: TGTGCCAGCAGCTCCCCCCGGACAGCGGGGGGGCCTTTGTTCTCTGAGCAGTTCTTC. Protein product: CASSSPRTAGGPLFSEQFF. This rearrangement joins TRBV9 to TRBJ2-1; 10 bases are a match to TRBD2. Germline-derived CDR1 and CDR2 are SGDLS and YYNGEE. This CDR3 has 19 amino acids. The trim removed 4 bases at V and 9 bases at J, leaving 22 bases unmatched.

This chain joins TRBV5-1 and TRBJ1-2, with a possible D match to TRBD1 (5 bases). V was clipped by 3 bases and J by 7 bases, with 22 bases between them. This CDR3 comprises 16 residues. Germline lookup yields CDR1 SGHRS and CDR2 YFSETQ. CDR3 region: CASSSGRTPREGGYTF. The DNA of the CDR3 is TGCGCCAGCAGCTCAGGGCGGACGCCAAGGGAAGGTGGCTACACCTTC.

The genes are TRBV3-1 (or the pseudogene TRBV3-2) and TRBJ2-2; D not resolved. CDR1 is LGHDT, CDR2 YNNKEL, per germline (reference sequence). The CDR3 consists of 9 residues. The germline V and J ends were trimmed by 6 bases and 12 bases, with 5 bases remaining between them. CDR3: CASRGQLFF. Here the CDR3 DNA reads TGTGCCAGCAGGGGCCAGCTGTTTTTT.

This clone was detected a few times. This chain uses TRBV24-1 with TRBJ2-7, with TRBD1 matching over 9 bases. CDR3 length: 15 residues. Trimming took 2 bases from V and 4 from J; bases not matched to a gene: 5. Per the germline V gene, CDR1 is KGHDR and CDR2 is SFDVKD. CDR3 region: CATSDSTGGKYEQYF. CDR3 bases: TGTGCCACCAGTGATTCGACAGGGGGTAAATACGAGCAGTACTTC.

The chain's CDR3 is CSVGPQNYGYTF. The CDR3 bases are TGCAGCGTTGGCCCCCAGAACTATGGCTACACCTTC. This chain connects TRBV29-1 to TRBJ1-2; D is uncertain. The V end lost 4 bases, the J end lost 2 bases, and 8 bases lay between the germline ends. The CDR3 length is 12 residues. The germline gives CDR1 SQVTM, CDR2 ANQGSEA.

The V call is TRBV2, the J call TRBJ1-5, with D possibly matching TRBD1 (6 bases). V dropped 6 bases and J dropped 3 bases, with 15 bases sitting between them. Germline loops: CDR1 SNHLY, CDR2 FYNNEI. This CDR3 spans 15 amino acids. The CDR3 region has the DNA TGTGCCAGCAGCGCCTCGACAGGTTCCAATCAGCCCCAGCATTTT. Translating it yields CASSASTGSNQPQHF.